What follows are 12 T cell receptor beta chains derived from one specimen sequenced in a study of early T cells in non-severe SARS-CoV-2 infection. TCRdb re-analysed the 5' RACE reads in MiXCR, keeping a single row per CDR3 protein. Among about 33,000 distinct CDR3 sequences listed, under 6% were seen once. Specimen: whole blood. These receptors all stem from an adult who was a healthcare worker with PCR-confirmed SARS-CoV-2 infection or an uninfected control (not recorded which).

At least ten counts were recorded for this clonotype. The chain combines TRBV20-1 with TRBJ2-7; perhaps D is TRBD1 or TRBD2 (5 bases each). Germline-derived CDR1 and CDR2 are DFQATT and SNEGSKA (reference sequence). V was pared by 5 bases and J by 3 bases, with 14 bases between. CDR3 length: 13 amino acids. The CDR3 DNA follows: TGCAGTGCTTGGGGGAGAGAGGACTACGAGCAGTACTTC. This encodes CSAWGREDYEQYF.

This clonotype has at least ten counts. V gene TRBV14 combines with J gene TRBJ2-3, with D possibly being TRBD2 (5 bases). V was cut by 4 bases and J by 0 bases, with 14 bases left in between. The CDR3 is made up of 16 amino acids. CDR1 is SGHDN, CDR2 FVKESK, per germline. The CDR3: CASSRPGGFSTDTQYF. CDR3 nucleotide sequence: TGTGCCAGCAGCCGGCCAGGAGGCTTTAGCACAGATACGCAGTATTTT.

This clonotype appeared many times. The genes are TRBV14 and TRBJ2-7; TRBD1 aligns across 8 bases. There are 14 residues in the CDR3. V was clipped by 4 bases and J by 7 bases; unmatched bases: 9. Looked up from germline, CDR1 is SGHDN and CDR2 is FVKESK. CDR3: CASSRGVWDREQYF. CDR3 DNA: TGTGCCAGCAGCCGAGGAGTTTGGGACAGGGAGCAGTACTTC.

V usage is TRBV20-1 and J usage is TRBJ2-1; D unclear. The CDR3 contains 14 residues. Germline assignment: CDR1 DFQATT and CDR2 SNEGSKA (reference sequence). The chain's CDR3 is CREKDPSSYNEQFF. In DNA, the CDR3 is TGCAGAGAAAAGGACCCGAGCTCCTACAATGAGCAGTTCTTC.

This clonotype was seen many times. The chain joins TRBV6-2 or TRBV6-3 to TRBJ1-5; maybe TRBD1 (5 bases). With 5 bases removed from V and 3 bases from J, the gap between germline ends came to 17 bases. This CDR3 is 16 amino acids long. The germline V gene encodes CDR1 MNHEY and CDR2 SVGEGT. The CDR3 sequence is CASSVDSRYVNQPQHF. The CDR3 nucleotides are TGTGCCAGCAGTGTTGACAGCCGGTATGTCAATCAGCCCCAGCATTTT.

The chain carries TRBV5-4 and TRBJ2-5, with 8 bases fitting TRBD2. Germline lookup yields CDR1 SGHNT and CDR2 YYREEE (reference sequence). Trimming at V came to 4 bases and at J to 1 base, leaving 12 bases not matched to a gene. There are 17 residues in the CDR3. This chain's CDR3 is CASSLPGLAGPQETQYF. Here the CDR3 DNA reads TGTGCCAGCAGCCTGCCAGGGCTAGCGGGCCCCCAAGAGACCCAGTACTTC.

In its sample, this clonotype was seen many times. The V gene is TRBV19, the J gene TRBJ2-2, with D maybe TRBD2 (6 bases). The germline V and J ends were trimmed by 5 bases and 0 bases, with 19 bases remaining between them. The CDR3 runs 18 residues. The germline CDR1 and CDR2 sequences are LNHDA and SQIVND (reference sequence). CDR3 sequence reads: CASSAASLRRANTGELFF. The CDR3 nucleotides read TGTGCCAGTAGTGCCGCATCTCTGCGGAGGGCGAACACCGGGGAGCTGTTTTTT. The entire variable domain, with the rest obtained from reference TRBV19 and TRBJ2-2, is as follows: DGGITQSPKYLFRKEGQNVTLSCEQNLNHDAMYWYRQDPGQGLRLIYYSQIVNDFQKGDIAEGYSVSREKKESFPLTVTSAQKNPTAFYLCASSAASLRRANTGELFFGEGSRLTVL.

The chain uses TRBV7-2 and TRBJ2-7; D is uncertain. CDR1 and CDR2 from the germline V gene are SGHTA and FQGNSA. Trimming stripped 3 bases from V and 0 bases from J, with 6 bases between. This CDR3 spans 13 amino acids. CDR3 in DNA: TGTGCCAGCAGCTTGTCTAGCTCCTACGAGCAGTACTTC. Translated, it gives CASSLSSSYEQYF.

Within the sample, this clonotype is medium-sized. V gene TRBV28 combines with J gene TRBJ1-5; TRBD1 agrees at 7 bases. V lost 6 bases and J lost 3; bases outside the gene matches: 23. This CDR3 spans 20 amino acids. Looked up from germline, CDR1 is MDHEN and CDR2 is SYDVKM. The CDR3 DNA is TGTGCCAGCAGCCATTCCAGGGGGTATTCGCTCGTTGGGGCCAATCAGCCCCAGCATTTT. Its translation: CASSHSRGYSLVGANQPQHF.

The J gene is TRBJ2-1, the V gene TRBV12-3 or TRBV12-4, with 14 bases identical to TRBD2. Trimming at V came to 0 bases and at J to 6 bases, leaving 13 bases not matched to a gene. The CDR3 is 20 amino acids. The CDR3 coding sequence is TGTGCCAGCAGTTTAGCGCCCGGGACTAGCGGGAGAGGGCGGTCCAATGAGCAGTTCTTC. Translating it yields CASSLAPGTSGRGRSNEQFF.

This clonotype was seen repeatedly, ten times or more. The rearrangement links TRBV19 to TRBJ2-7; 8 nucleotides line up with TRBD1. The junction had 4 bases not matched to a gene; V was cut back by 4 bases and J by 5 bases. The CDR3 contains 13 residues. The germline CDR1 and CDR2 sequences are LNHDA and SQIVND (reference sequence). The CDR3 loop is CASSRGTGHEQYV. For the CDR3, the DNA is TGTGCCAGTAGTAGGGGGACAGGACACGAGCAGTACGTC.

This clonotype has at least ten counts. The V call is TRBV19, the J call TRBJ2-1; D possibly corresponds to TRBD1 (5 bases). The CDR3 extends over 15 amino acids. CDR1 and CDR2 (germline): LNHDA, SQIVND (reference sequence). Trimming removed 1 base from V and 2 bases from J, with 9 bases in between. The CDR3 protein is CASSIVQETYNEQFF. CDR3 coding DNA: TGTGCCAGTAGTATAGTACAGGAGACCTACAATGAGCAGTTCTTC. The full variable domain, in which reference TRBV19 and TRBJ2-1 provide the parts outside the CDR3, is DGGITQSPKYLFRKEGQNVTLSCEQNLNHDAMYWYRQDPGQGLRLIYYSQIVNDFQKGDIAEGYSVSREKKESFPLTVTSAQKNPTAFYLCASSIVQETYNEQFFGPGTRLTVL.